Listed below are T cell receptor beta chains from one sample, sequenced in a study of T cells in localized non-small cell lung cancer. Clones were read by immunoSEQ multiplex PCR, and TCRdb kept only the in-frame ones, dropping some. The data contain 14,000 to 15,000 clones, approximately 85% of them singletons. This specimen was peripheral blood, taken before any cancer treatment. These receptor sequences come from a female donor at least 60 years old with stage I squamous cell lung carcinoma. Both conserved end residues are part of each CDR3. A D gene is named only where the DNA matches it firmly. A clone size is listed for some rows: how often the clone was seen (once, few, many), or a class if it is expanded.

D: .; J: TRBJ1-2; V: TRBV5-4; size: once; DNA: TGTGCCAGCAGTACTTACGCTGGCTACACCTTC; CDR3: CASSTYAGYTF
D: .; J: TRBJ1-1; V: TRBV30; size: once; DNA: TGTGCCTGGAAACTTCTAACGGGGACTGAAGCTTTCTTT; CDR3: CAWKLLTGTEAFF
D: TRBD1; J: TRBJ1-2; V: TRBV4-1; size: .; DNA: TGCGCCAGCAGTCGACAGGGGACCTATGGCTACACCTTC; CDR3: CASSRQGTYGYTF
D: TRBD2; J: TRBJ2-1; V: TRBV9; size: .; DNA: TGTGCCAGCAGCGCGGGACTAGCGGGAGTCAATGAGCAGTTCTTC; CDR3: CASSAGLAGVNEQFF
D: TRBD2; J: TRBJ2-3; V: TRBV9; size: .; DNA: TGTGCCAGCAGCCCCCATACTTCTAGCGGGGGGAGCACAGATACGCAGTATTTT; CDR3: CASSPHTSSGGSTDTQYF
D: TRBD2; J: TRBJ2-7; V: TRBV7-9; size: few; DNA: TGTGCCAGCAGCTTATTAGGCGGGGGGGGAACCTACGAGCAGTACTTC; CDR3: CASSLLGGGGTYEQYF
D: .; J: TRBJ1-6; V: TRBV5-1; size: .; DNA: TGCGCCAGCAGCTCCAGGGGCGGCTATAATTCACCCCTCCACTTT; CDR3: CASSSRGGYNSPLHF
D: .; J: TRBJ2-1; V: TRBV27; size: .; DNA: TGTGCCTCGAGCACCAGGGGAAGGGATGAGCAGTTCTTC; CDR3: CASSTRGRDEQFF
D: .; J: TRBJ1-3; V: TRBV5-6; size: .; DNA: TGTGCCAGCAGCTTGGCGCAGCAGGCAGTCTCTGGAAACACCATATATTTT; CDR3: CASSLAQQAVSGNTIYF
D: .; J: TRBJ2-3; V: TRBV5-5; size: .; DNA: TGTGCCAGCAGCTTGGGGCAAACAGGTCTTAGCACAGATACGCAGTATTTT; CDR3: CASSLGQTGLSTDTQYF
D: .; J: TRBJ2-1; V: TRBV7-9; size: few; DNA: TGTGCCAGCAGCGATTCGCTAAGCTCCTACAATGAGCAGTTCTTC; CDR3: CASSDSLSSYNEQFF
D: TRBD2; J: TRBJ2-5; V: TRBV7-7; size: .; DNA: TGTGCCAGCACGAGGGAGGGGCTCGCTCAAGAGACCCAGTACTTC; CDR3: CASTREGLAQETQYF
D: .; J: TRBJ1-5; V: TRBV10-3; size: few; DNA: TGTGCCATCAGTGATAGAAGTTCCAATCAGCCCCAGCATTTT; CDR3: CAISDRSSNQPQHF
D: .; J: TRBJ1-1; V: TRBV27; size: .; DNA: TGTGCCAGCAGTTTATTTCAGGGCCCGGGTGGGGCTTTCTTT; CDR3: CASSLFQGPGGAFF